Presented here are 2 T cell receptor beta chains from one specimen sequenced in a study of shared clonotypes between healthy human individuals. Measured with immunoSEQ multiplex PCR; TCRdb has only the in-frame clones, and not every one. The data contain 2 million or so clones, 85% to 95% of them seen just once; the ten biggest clones take up 0.13%. Material: naive CD4+ T cells sorted from blood. Subset: CD45RA+ positively selected. These receptors were obtained from a young man in good health.

The CDR3 nucleotides are TGCGCCAGCAAGTCTTCCGGCACAGATACGCAGTATTTT. Translated, it gives CASKSSGTDTQYF. The chain recombines TRBV5-1 with TRBJ2-3, with no clear D. Trimming removed 6 bases from V and 1 base from J, with 9 bases in between. Germline assignment: CDR1 SGHRS and CDR2 YFSETQ. CDR3 size: 13 residues. Looking up the rest from reference TRBV5-1 and TRBJ2-3 gives the full variable domain: KAGVTQTPRYLIKTRGQQVTLSCSPISGHRSVSWYQQTPGQGLQFLFEYFSETQRNKGNFPGRFSGRQFSNSRSEMNVSTLELGDSALYLCASKSSGTDTQYFGPGTRLTVL.

The V and J genes are TRBV7-3 and TRBJ2-3, with 8 bases identical to TRBD2. After removal of 5 bases from V and 1 base from J, the junction contained 5 bases not matched to a gene. CDR3 size: 15 residues. Germline V lookup: CDR1 SGHTA, CDR2 FQGTGA. CDR3 in amino acids: CASSAGGARTDTQYF. CDR3 DNA sequence: TGTGCCAGCAGCGCCGGGGGGGCCCGCACAGATACGCAGTATTTT.